This passage covers 5 T cell receptor beta chains from one sample sequenced in a study of response to subunit inactivated influenza vaccine (dated by TCRdb to the late 2010s). The receptor library was made with RT-PCR. Sequencer: Illumina HiSeq 2500. TCRdb's own reprocessing of the public reads used fastp at Q25 and MiXCR and kept productive beta chains. Each entry is one CDR3 protein sequence, shown with its most common DNA and genes. This sample comprises about 530,000 distinct CDR3 sequences, roughly 10% of them detected only once. The ten top clones hold 9.5% to 13% of the sample. The material was PBMCs from blood, obtained on the day of vaccination. These receptor sequences come from a man aged 45-65 years who received an inactivated influenza vaccine. Donor details come from another sample of the same person, matched by shared clones.

This clonotype was counted many times. The chain uses TRBV7-6 and TRBJ2-2; D is possibly TRBD1 (6 bases). Trimming took 5 bases from V and 6 from J, leaving 13 bases between them. Germline V CDR1 and CDR2: SGHVS, FNYEAQ. This CDR3 has 14 residues. The CDR3 protein is CASSTGLPAGELFF. The CDR3 nucleotides read TGTGCCAGCAGCACAGGGCTACCGGCCGGGGAGCTGTTTTTT.

In its sample, this clonotype was seen a few times. The V call is TRBV7-9, the J call TRBJ2-7, with D perhaps TRBD1 (6 bases). Germline V lookup: CDR1 SEHNR, CDR2 FQNEAQ (reference sequence). Trimming pared 2 bases from V and 6 bases from J, leaving 11 bases between. The CDR3 has 13 amino acids. The CDR3 nucleotides read TGTGCCAGCAGCTTACCCCGGACAGCCGAGCAGTACTTC. Protein product: CASSLPRTAEQYF.

This chain connects TRBV5-1 to TRBJ1-4; D is unresolved. Looked up from germline, CDR1 is SGHRS and CDR2 is YFSETQ. V shed 5 bases and J shed 5 bases, with 13 bases lying between them. The CDR3 spans 14 residues. The CDR3 DNA sequence: TGCGCCAGCAGTCCGGCAGAGCGAAATGAAAAACTGTTTTTT. It translates to CASSPAERNEKLFF. Supplemented by reference TRBV5-1 and TRBJ1-4, the full variable domain reads KAGVTQTPRYLIKTRGQQVTLSCSPISGHRSVSWYQQTPGQGLQFLFEYFSETQRNKGNFPGRFSGRQFSNSRSEMNVSTLELGDSALYLCASSPAERNEKLFFGSGTQLSVL.

This clonotype was detected a few times. The V call is TRBV11-2, the J call TRBJ2-3; 10 bases map to TRBD1. CDR1 is SGHAT, CDR2 FQNNGV, per germline. V shed 6 bases, J shed 1 base, and the junction held 19 bases outside the gene matches. The CDR3 length is 20 residues. The CDR3 DNA sequence: TGTGCCAGCAGGCTCCGGGCCGGGATTGTGGGGACAGGGGGCACAGATACGCAGTATTTT. Encoded protein: CASRLRAGIVGTGGTDTQYF.

The table lists this clonotype with a few counts. The J gene is TRBJ2-5, the V gene TRBV15; TRBD1 might be the D (6 bases). Germline-derived CDR1 and CDR2 are LNHNV and YYDKDF (reference sequence). The CDR3 length is 14 residues. V was trimmed by 2 bases and J by 2 bases, leaving 9 bases between them. CDR3 loop: CATSRRTAQETQYF. Here the CDR3 DNA reads TGTGCCACCAGCAGAAGGACAGCACAAGAGACCCAGTACTTC.